These T cell receptor beta chains were read from a single sample in a study of shared clonotypes between healthy human individuals. The method was immunoSEQ multiplex PCR; TCRdb's version includes in-frame clones alone and lacks a portion of them. The sample contains some 490,000 clones, approximately 82% of which appear only once. Material: PBMCs. The receptors originated from a woman between 35 and 50 years old in good health. Some clones in this sample may be carry-over from other donors' samples. Both conserved end residues are part of each CDR3. D genes are given only for firm matches. The size of a clone is reported for some rows only, either as once, few or many, or as a class for expanded clones.

>NA|NA|TRBV7-3|TRBJ2-1
CASSTDRDNEQFF
TGTGCCAGCAGCACGGACAGAGACAATGAGCAGTTCTTC
>NA|NA|TRBV11-3|TRBJ2-5
CASSLGPGSQETQYF
TGTGCCAGCAGCTTAGGTCCAGGGTCCCAAGAGACCCAGTACTTC
>NA|NA|TRBV9|TRBJ2-7
CASSVGSSVWYEQYF
TGTGCCAGCAGCGTAGGTAGTAGTGTGTGGTACGAGCAGTACTTC
>NA|TRBD2|TRBV7-9|TRBJ2-1
CASSPRRTSGRTEQFF
TGTGCCAGCAGCCCCCGCCGGACTAGCGGGAGGACTGAGCAGTTCTTC
>few|TRBD2|TRBV19|TRBJ2-1
CASSIDGRGTSGSRGSYNEQFF
TGTGCCAGTAGTATAGATGGGAGGGGGACTAGCGGGAGTAGGGGCTCCTACAATGAGCAGTTCTTC
>NA|TRBD2|TRBV5-1|TRBJ2-3
CASSFSGRGTDTQYF
TGCGCCAGCAGCTTTAGCGGGAGAGGCACAGATACGCAGTATTTT
>NA|NA|TRBV18|TRBJ2-3
CASSPVASTDTQYF
TGTGCCAGCTCACCGGTAGCTAGCACAGATACGCAGTATTTT
>once|TRBD2|TRBV7-7|TRBJ2-2
CASSATSGRAAGELFF
TGTGCTAGCAGCGCCACTAGCGGGAGGGCCGCCGGGGAGCTGTTTTTT
>NA|TRBD2|TRBV19|TRBJ2-1
CASSPLAGGVGGEQFF
TGTGCCAGTAGTCCCCTAGCGGGAGGAGTAGGGGGTGAGCAGTTCTTC
>NA|NA|TRBV2|TRBJ2-3
CASMVSESTDTQYF
TGTGCCAGCATGGTTAGCGAAAGCACAGATACGCAGTATTTT
>NA|NA|TRBV18|TRBJ2-1
CASSPPLTFEQFF
TGTGCCAGCTCACCACCGCTCACTTTTGAGCAGTTCTTC
>NA|NA|TRBV6-1|TRBJ2-3
CASSDSGNTDTQYF
TGTGCCAGCAGTGATTCCGGGAACACAGATACGCAGTATTTT
>NA|TRBD2|TRBV18|TRBJ2-7
CASSRKGLVNAYEQYF
TGTGCCAGCTCACGCAAGGGACTAGTGAACGCCTACGAGCAGTACTTC
>many|NA|TRBV28|TRBJ2-5
CASSLLGGLYQETQYF
TGTGCCAGCAGTCTATTGGGCGGGCTGTACCAAGAGACCCAGTACTTC
>NA|NA|TRBV6-1|TRBJ1-2
CASSEPPGGYGYTF
TGTGCCAGCAGTGAACCGCCAGGCGGGTATGGCTACACCTTC
>NA|NA|TRBV2|TRBJ2-2
CASSERGVWAGELFF
TGTGCCAGCAGTGAGCGGGGAGTCTGGGCCGGGGAGCTGTTTTTT
>NA|TRBD1|TRBV5-4|TRBJ2-5
CASSYRQGDWETQYF
TGTGCCAGCAGCTACCGACAGGGAGATTGGGAGACCCAGTACTTC
>once|NA|TRBV18|TRBJ2-3
CASSGRTRTDTQYF
TGTGCCAGCTCAGGTCGAACCCGAACAGATACGCAGTATTTT
>NA|NA|TRBV2|TRBJ2-3
CASSEGRGADTQYF
TGTGCCAGCAGTGAAGGGAGAGGCGCAGATACGCAGTATTTT
>NA|NA|TRBV7-3|TRBJ2-1
CASSLARDNEQFF
TGTGCCAGCAGCTTAGCCAGGGACAATGAGCAGTTCTTC
>NA|TRBD2|TRBV6-6|TRBJ2-3
CASSYSSGRARDTQYF
TGTGCCAGCAGTTACTCTAGCGGGAGGGCCAGGGATACGCAGTATTTT
>NA|NA|TRBV5-5|TRBJ2-7
CASRPLDVAYEQYF
TGTGCCAGCAGACCTTTGGACGTAGCCTACGAGCAGTACTTC
>NA|NA|TRBV7-9|TRBJ2-1
CASSLDQNQYNEQFF
TGTGCCAGCAGCTTGGACCAAAACCAGTACAATGAGCAGTTCTTC
>NA|TRBD1|TRBV7-8|TRBJ2-6
CASNDRATVSGANVLTF
TGTGCCAGCAACGACAGGGCTACTGTCTCTGGGGCCAACGTCCTGACTTTC
>NA|NA|TRBV19|TRBJ2-1
CASQQADTYNEQFF
TGTGCCAGCCAGCAGGCGGATACCTACAATGAGCAGTTCTTC
>NA|TRBD2|TRBV7-2|TRBJ2-7
CASSPRGLASNPQYF
TGTGCCAGCAGCCCAAGGGGACTAGCGTCGAACCCGCAGTACTTC
>few|TRBD2|TRBV6-4|TRBJ2-3
CASSVKAGSTDTQYF
TGTGCCAGCAGTGTAAAAGCGGGATCCACAGATACGCAGTATTTT
>once|TRBD1|TRBV29-1|TRBJ2-7
CSVESSDRGSYEQYF
TGCAGCGTTGAATCCTCCGACAGGGGCTCCTACGAGCAGTACTTC
>few|TRBD2|TRBV10-2|TRBJ2-1
CASRTSGSLGGQFF
TGCGCCAGCAGGACTAGCGGGTCACTCGGAGGGCAGTTCTTC
>NA|NA|TRBV7-8|TRBJ1-1
CASSLEGGITEAFF
TGTGCCAGCAGCTTAGAGGGGGGGATCACTGAAGCTTTCTTT
>NA|NA|TRBV28|TRBJ1-2
CASSLQRRGGYTF
TGTGCCAGCAGTTTACAGCGGCGGGGGGGCTACACCTTC
>NA|TRBD1|TRBV19|TRBJ1-5
CASSVESPQGARQPQHF
TGTGCCAGTAGTGTCGAGAGCCCACAGGGGGCAAGGCAGCCCCAGCATTTT
>NA|TRBD1|TRBV28|TRBJ2-7
CASSLPGQGSHEQYF
TGTGCCAGCAGTTTACCTGGACAGGGGAGCCACGAGCAGTACTTC
>NA|TRBD1|TRBV19|TRBJ2-2
CASSIQGANTGELFF
TGTGCCAGTAGTATACAGGGGGCGAACACCGGGGAGCTGTTTTTT
>NA|NA|TRBV29-1|TRBJ2-7
CSVEDPMGYEQYF
TGCAGCGTTGAAGATCCAATGGGGTACGAGCAGTACTTC
>NA|NA|TRBV5-1|TRBJ1-1
CASRLRGGTEAFF
TGCGCCAGCAGGCTAAGGGGAGGCACTGAAGCTTTCTTT
>few|TRBD2|TRBV9|TRBJ2-5
CASSVGSGGRTETQYF
TGTGCCAGCAGCGTAGGCAGTGGCGGGAGGACAGAGACCCAGTACTTC
>NA|TRBD2|TRBV27|TRBJ2-1
CASSPGDLAGKQFF
TGTGCCAGCAGTCCGGGAGACCTAGCGGGGAAGCAGTTCTTC
>NA|TRBD1|TRBV4-2|TRBJ1-2
CASSPGTGGAGYTF
TGTGCCAGCAGCCCCGGGACAGGGGGCGCCGGCTACACCTTC
>many|TRBD1|TRBV30|TRBJ1-6
CAWRRQGNSPLHF
TGTGCCTGGAGACGACAGGGTAATTCACCCCTCCACTTT
>NA|TRBD1|TRBV28|TRBJ2-5
CASTRGLGQGWETQYF
TGTGCCAGCACCAGGGGTTTGGGACAGGGCTGGGAGACCCAGTACTTC
>NA|TRBD1|TRBV4-3|TRBJ2-2
CASSRGQGTVGELFF
TGCGCCAGCAGCCGAGGACAGGGAACTGTCGGGGAGCTGTTTTTT
>NA|TRBD2|TRBV5-5|TRBJ2-7
CASSPRLAGGYEQYF
TGTGCCAGCAGCCCCAGACTAGCGGGAGGTTACGAGCAGTACTTC
>NA|NA|TRBV7-2|TRBJ1-2
CASSWSGSPYGYTF
TGTGCCAGCAGCTGGTCCGGATCCCCCTATGGCTACACCTTC
>NA|NA|TRBV29-1|TRBJ2-3
CSVPGPGVPTQYF
TGCAGCGTCCCGGGCCCAGGAGTTCCTACGCAGTATTTT
>NA|NA|TRBV5-1|TRBJ1-1
CASSFREGQGSEAFF
TGCGCCAGCAGCTTCCGGGAAGGGCAAGGATCTGAAGCTTTCTTT
>NA|TRBD1|TRBV29-1|TRBJ2-3
CSVHGPGQASTDTQYF
TGCAGCGTCCACGGCCCAGGACAGGCCTCCACAGATACGCAGTATTTT
>NA|TRBD2|TRBV5-1|TRBJ2-7
CASSLTSGSTYEQYF
TGCGCCAGCAGCTTGACTAGCGGGAGTACCTACGAGCAGTACTTC
>NA|NA|TRBV11-2|TRBJ2-5
CASSLVGTQETQYF
TGTGCCAGCAGCTTAGTGGGAACCCAAGAGACCCAGTACTTC
>NA|TRBD1|TRBV5-1|TRBJ2-2
CASSWDRGSGELFF
TGCGCCAGCAGCTGGGACAGGGGGTCCGGGGAGCTGTTTTTT
>NA|TRBD1|TRBV7-9|TRBJ2-1
CASSYPGQTNEQFF
TGTGCCAGCAGCTACCCGGGACAGACCAATGAGCAGTTCTTC
>NA|TRBD2|TRBV5-4|TRBJ2-3
CATRPAGGGNTQYF
TGTGCCACCCGCCCAGCGGGAGGTGGAAATACGCAGTATTTT
>NA|TRBD1|TRBV5-4|TRBJ2-2
CASSAPGQGDGELFF
TGTGCCAGCAGCGCACCGGGACAGGGGGACGGGGAGCTGTTTTTT